The T cell receptor (beta chain) under discussion was sequenced for a study of spatial heterogeneity in lung cancer. Background on the study: Available follow-up PBMC samples, collected a median of about 2 years post-resection, were sequenced. There were, on average, more than 9.5 raw-read appearances for each unique TCR and UMI combination. General study findings and limits: Ubiquitous expanded tumor TCRs surfaced in blood more at resection than they did at follow-up.

Time point described: blood at routine non-recurrence follow-up after resection. Unsorted tumor, nontumor lung tissue or cryopreserved PBMC supplied the whole RNA. There are 11 residues in the CDR3. From germline, CDR1 is SGHDN and CDR2 FVKESK. TCRdb ran MiXCR on the 5' RACE reads and lists one entry per CDR3 protein. The table records around 41,000 distinct CDR3 sequences, approximately 22% of them present only once. There are a few counts of this clonotype. What it binds is not known. An end of the junction does not agree with germline; a read error may underlie this. The chain carries TRBV14 and TRBJ2-7; a possible D gene is TRBD1 (6 bases). This clonotype was obtained from a female donor with early-stage non-small cell lung cancer. The material sequenced was PBMCs, taken at follow-up. Here the CDR3 reads CASSQAGESNF. CDR3 coding DNA: TGTGCCAGCAGCCAGGCAGGGGAGTCAAACTTC.